This paragraph covers one T cell receptor beta chain sequence. The antigen is undetermined. The table came from immunoSEQ multiplex PCR; TCRdb's copy has only in-frame clones and leaves some out. The table has 140,000 to 150,000 clones, 80% to 90% seen once. These data belong to a study of T cell responses to AZD1222 COVID-19 vaccine. Germline V gene lookup returns CDR1 GTSNPN and CDR2 SVGIG (reference sequence). The ends were cut back, 0 bases at V and 3 bases at J, with 6 bases in the middle. CDR3 length equals 13 residues. Study observations and caveats: Vaccination with two AZD1222 doses was followed by a rise in Spike-specific TCR breadth and depth. Clonal diversity was possibly underestimated, and the donors were mostly white British, with more females.

The gene calls are TRBV30 and TRBJ2-1, with D uncertain. Specimen: peripheral blood, collected on day 0 of AZD1222 vaccination. The receptor was isolated from an adult in good health. CDR3 sequence (DNA): TGTGCCTGGAGTGTAAATGTCTACAATGAGCAGTTCTTC. Translating it yields CAWSVNVYNEQFF.